The 2 T cell receptor beta chains reported below all come from one sample, sequenced in a study of response to subunit inactivated influenza vaccine. TCRdb itself ran the RT-PCR reads through MiXCR, one entry per CDR3 protein. The repertoire includes 700,000 to 800,000 distinct CDR3 sequences, 15% to 20% of them detected once, and approximately 10% sits in the top ten. This sample comprised PBMCs from blood, obtained more than 4 days after vaccination. These receptor sequences come from a man in his fifties or sixties who received an inactivated influenza vaccine.

The chain is built from TRBV20-1 and TRBJ2-7, with 7 bases fitting TRBD1. The CDR3 runs 14 residues. The ends lost 2 bases at V and 2 bases at J; junction bases unmatched: 6. Germline assignment: CDR1 DFQATT and CDR2 SNEGSKA (reference sequence). CDR3 bases: TGCAGTGCTAGACGAGGGGACAGACCCTACGAGCAGTACTTC. Its protein is CSARRGDRPYEQYF.

The gene calls are TRBV6-1 and TRBJ2-5, with TRBD1 identical over 7 bases. Germline V gene sequence: CDR1 MNHNS, CDR2 SASEGT. The CDR3 length is 15 residues. The junction had 8 bases not matched to a gene; V was cut back by 6 bases and J by 1 base. In DNA form, the CDR3 reads TGTGCCAGCAGCCCCGGGACAGTATCCCAAGAGACCCAGTACTTC. Translation: CASSPGTVSQETQYF.